This passage covers 8 T cell receptor beta chains from one sample sequenced in a study of cytomegalovirus exposure and HLA in healthy donors. Data came from immunoSEQ multiplex PCR; TCRdb stores just in-frame clones and leaves some out. The sample includes 110,000 to 150,000 clones, 70% to 90% of them seen just once. Material for sequencing was PBMCs. The receptor source for this set is a woman aged 18-30 years in good health and CMV-seropositive.

The gene calls are TRBV28 and TRBJ2-7; D call uncertain. V lost 5 bases and J lost 3, with 5 bases in between. The CDR3 has 11 amino acids. CDR1 and CDR2 (germline): MDHEN, SYDVKM. As DNA, the CDR3 is TGTGCCAGCAGTACATACTACGAGCAGTACTTC. It codes for CASSTYYEQYF.

The chain carries TRBV4-1 and TRBJ1-4, with D perhaps matching TRBD1 (6 bases). Germline CDR1 MGHRA, CDR2 YSYEKL. CDR3 size: 16 residues. V gave up 4 bases and J gave up 7 bases, with 19 bases separating them. The CDR3 nucleotides are TGCGCCAGCAGCCCTCAGGGCAGGGGTTTGGGTGAAAAACTGTTTTTT. Amino acid sequence: CASSPQGRGLGEKLFF.

The chain employs TRBV9 and TRBJ2-7; TRBD1 agrees at 9 bases. This CDR3 contains 17 residues. The V and J ends lost 0 bases and 0 bases, in that order; junction bases with no gene match: 7. Germline lookup yields CDR1 SGDLS and CDR2 YYNGEE. In DNA form, the CDR3 reads TGTGCCAGCAGCGTAGGGACAGGGGCTCTGAGCTCCTACGAGCAGTACTTC. Translation: CASSVGTGALSSYEQYF.

The genes are TRBV6-1 and TRBJ1-4, with D uncertain. V lost 2 bases to trimming and J lost 5 bases, with 9 bases between them. The CDR3 is 14 amino acids. The germline V gene encodes CDR1 MNHNS and CDR2 SASEGT. The CDR3 loop is CASSESWQNEKLFF. Written as DNA, the CDR3 is TGTGCCAGCAGTGAATCTTGGCAGAATGAAAAACTGTTTTTT.

The chain uses TRBV28 and TRBJ2-7; TRBD2 might be the D (6 bases). This CDR3 contains 15 residues. The germline gives CDR1 MDHEN, CDR2 SYDVKM. The ends were cut back, 5 bases at V and 2 bases at J, with 16 bases in the middle. The CDR3 DNA follows: TGTGCCAGCAGTAGGGGACTGCAGAACACCTACGAGCAGTACTTC. Translated: CASSRGLQNTYEQYF.

The V and J genes are TRBV5-1 and TRBJ2-2; D gene uncertain. Germline assignment: CDR1 SGHRS and CDR2 YFSETQ. V dropped 0 bases and J dropped 2 bases, with 8 bases sitting between them. CDR3 length: 15 residues. CDR3 nucleotide sequence: TGCGCCAGCAGCTTGGCCGGTCCCAACACCGGGGAGCTGTTTTTT. It is translated as CASSLAGPNTGELFF.

This sequence joins TRBV2 and TRBJ1-6; 9 bases agree with TRBD1. The length of the CDR3 is 16 residues. CDR1 is SNHLY, CDR2 FYNNEI, per germline. Losses at the gene ends were 2 bases for V and 6 bases for J; bases not matched to a gene: 5. The CDR3 bases are TGTGCCAGCAGTGAAATGACAGGGGGTGGTAATTCACCCCTCCACTTT. Translated: CASSEMTGGGNSPLHF.

J is TRBJ2-3 and V is TRBV6-4, with TRBD2 identical over 10 bases. Germline assignment: CDR1 MRHNA and CDR2 SNTAGT. V shed 2 bases and J 2 bases; nucleotides not matched to a gene: 19. The CDR3 runs to 21 residues. The DNA of the CDR3 is TGTGCCAGCAGTGACAAACAACGAAGCGGGAGGGCCGGTATGGACACAGATACGCAGTATTTT. Translation gives CASSDKQRSGRAGMDTDTQYF.